The sequence of this T cell receptor (beta chain) was determined in a study of T-cell reconstitution after alpha-beta-depleted transplantation in children. CDR3 length: 17 residues. J lost 2 bases, V lost 0 bases, and 7 bases had no gene match. The V gene's germline CDR1 is SGHRS and CDR2 YFSETQ. For TCRbeta, the library was prepared with unique molecular identifiers. One entry per CDR3 protein results from TCRdb running MiXCR on the PCR reads. In the table there are around 680,000 distinct CDR3 sequences, roughly 17% of which are singletons. The origin of this receptor is a human donor who donated a stem cell graft to a child with acute myeloid leukemia. The sequences come from PBMCs from the stem cell graft donor, collected from the stem cell graft. This sequence joins TRBV5-1 and TRBJ2-7; 11 nucleotides match TRBD2. CDR3: CASSLGLAGGSAYEQYF. CDR3 DNA: TGCGCCAGCAGCTTGGGGCTAGCGGGGGGCTCTGCCTACGAGCAGTACTTC.